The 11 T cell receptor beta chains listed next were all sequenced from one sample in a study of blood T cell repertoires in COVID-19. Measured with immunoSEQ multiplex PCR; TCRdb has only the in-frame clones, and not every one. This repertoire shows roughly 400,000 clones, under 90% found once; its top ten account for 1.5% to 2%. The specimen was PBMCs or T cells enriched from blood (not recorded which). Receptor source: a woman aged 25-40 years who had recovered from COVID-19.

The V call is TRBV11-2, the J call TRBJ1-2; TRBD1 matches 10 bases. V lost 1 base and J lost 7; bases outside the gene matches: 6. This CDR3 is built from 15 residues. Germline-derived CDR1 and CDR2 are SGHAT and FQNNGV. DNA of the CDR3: TGTGCCAGCAGCTTAGGGAGAGACAGGGGGCCTGGCTACACCTTC. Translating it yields CASSLGRDRGPGYTF. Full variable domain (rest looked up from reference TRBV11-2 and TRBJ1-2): EAGVAQSPRYKIIEKRQSVAFWCNPISGHATLYWYQQILGQGPKLLIQFQNNGVVDDSQLPKDRFSAERLKGVDSTLKIQPAKLEDSAVYLCASSLGRDRGPGYTFGSGTRLTVV.

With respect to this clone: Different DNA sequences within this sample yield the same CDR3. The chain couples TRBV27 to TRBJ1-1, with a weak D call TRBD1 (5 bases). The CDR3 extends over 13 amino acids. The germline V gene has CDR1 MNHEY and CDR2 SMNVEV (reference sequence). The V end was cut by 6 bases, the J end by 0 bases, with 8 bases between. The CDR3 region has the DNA TGTGCCAGCAGCTACAGGATGAACACTGAAGCTTTCTTT. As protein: CASSYRMNTEAFF.

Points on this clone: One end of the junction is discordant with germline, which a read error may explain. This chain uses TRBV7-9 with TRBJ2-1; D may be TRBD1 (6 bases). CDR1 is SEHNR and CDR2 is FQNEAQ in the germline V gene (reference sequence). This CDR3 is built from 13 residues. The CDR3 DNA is TGTGCCAGCAGCCTAGCTTACAGGGATGAGCAGTTCTTC. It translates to CASSLAYRDEQFF.

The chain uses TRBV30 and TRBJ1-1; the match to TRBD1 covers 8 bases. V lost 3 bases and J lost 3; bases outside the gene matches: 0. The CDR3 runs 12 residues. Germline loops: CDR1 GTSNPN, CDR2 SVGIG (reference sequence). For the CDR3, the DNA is TGTGCCTGGAGGGACAGGGACACTGAAGCTTTCTTT. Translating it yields CAWRDRDTEAFF. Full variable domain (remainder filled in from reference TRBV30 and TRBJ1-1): SQTIHQWPATLVQPVGSPLSLECTVEGTSNPNLYWYRQAAGRGLQLLFYSVGIGQISSEVPQNLSASRPQDRQFILSSKKLLLSDSGFYLCAWRDRDTEAFFGQGTRLTVV.

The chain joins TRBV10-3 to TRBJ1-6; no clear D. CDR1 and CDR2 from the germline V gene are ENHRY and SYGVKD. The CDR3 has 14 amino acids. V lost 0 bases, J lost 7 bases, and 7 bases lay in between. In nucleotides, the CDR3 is TGTGCCATCAGTGAGTCTCAGAACAATTCACCCCTCCACTTT. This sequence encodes CAISESQNNSPLHF.

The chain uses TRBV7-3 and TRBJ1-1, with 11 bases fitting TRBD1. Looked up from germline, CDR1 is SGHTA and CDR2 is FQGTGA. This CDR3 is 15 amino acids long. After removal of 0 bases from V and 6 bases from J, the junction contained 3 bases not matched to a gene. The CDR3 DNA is TGTGCCAGCAGCTTAACGGGGACAGGGGGTTCTGAAGCTTTCTTT. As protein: CASSLTGTGGSEAFF.

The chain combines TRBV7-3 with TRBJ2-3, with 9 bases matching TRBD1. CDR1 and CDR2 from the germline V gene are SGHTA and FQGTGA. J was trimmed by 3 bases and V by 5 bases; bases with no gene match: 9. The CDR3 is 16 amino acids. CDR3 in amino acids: CASSVAPGQGTDTQYF. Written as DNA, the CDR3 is TGTGCCAGCAGCGTAGCTCCGGGACAGGGTACAGATACGCAGTATTTT.

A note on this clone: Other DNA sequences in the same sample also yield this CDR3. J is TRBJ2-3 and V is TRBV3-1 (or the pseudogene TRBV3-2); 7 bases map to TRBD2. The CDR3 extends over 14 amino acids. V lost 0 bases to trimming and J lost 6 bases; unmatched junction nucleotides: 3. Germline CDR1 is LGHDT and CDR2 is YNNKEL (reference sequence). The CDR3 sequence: CASSQDAGGDTQYF. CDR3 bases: TGTGCCAGCAGCCAAGATGCCGGGGGGGATACGCAGTATTTT.

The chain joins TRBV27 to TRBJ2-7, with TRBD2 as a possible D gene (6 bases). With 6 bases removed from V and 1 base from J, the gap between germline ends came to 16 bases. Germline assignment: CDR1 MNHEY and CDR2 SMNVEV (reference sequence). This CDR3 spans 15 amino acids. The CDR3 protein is CASSSRTRGSYEQYF. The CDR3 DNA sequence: TGTGCCAGCAGCTCCAGGACGCGGGGTTCCTACGAGCAGTACTTC.

This chain's CDR3 is CASKGGPRNTEAFF. The CDR3 DNA is TGCGCCAGCAAGGGAGGGCCTCGGAACACTGAAGCTTTCTTT. The chain joins TRBV5-1 to TRBJ1-1; no clear D gene. With 6 bases removed from V and 1 base from J, the gap between germline ends came to 13 bases. The CDR3 spans 14 residues. Germline lookup yields CDR1 SGHRS and CDR2 YFSETQ.

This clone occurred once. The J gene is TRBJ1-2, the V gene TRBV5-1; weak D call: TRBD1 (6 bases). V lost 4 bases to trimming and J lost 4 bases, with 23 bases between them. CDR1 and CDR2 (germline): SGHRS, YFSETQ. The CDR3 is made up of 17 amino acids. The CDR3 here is CASSAYRDLSRSYGYTF. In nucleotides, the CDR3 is TGCGCCAGCAGCGCATACAGGGATCTCTCCCGGTCCTATGGCTACACCTTC.